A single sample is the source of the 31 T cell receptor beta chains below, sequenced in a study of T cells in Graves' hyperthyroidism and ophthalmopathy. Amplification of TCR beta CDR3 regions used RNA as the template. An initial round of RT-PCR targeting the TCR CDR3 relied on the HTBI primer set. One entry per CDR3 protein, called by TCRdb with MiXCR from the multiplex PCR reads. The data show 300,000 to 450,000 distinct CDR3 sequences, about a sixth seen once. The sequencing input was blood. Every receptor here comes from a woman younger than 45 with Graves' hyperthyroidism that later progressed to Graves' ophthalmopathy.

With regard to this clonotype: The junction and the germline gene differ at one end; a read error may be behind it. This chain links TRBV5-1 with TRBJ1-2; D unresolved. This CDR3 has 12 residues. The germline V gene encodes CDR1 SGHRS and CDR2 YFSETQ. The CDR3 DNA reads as TGTGCCAACAGCTTAGGTGTCTATGGCTACACCTTC. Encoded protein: CANSLGVYGYTF. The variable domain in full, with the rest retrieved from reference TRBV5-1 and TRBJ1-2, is KAGVTQTPRYLIKTRGQQVTLSCSPISGHRSVSWYQQTPGQGLQFLFEYFSETQRNKGNFPGRFSGRQFSNSRSEMNVSTLELGDSALYLCANSLGVYGYTFGSGTRLTVV.

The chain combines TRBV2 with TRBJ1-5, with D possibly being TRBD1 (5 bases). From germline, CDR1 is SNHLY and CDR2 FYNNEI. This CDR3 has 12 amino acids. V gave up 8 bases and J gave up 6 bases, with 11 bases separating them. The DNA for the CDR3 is TGTGCCAGCCGGGGGGACCCTCAGCCCCAGCATTTT. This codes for CASRGDPQPQHF.

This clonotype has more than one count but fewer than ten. The CDR3 bases are TGTGCCAGCAGCCCAGCCTCCGGGCCCTCCTACGAGCAGTACTTC. As protein: CASSPASGPSYEQYF. The rearrangement links TRBV11-2 to TRBJ2-7; D is undetermined. Germline V gene lookup returns CDR1 SGHAT and CDR2 FQNNGV. V was cut by 5 bases and J by 0 bases, with 14 bases left in between. The CDR3 extends over 15 amino acids. The full variable domain, in which reference TRBV11-2 and TRBJ2-7 provide the parts outside the CDR3, is EAGVAQSPRYKIIEKRQSVAFWCNPISGHATLYWYQQILGQGPKLLIQFQNNGVVDDSQLPKDRFSAERLKGVDSTLKIQPAKLEDSAVYLCASSPASGPSYEQYFGPGTRLTVT.

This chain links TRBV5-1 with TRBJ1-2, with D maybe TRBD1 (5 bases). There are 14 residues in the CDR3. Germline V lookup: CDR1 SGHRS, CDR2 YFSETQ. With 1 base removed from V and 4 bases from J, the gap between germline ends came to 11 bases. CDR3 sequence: CASSLLQGTYGYTF. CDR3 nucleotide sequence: TGCGCCAGCAGCTTGCTCCAGGGTACCTATGGCTACACCTTC.

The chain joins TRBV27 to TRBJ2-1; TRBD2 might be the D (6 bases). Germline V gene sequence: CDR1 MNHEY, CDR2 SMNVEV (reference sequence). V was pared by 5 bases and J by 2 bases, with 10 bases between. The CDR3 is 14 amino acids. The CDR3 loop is CASSAGIPYNEQFF. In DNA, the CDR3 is TGTGCCAGCAGTGCGGGAATTCCCTACAATGAGCAGTTCTTC.

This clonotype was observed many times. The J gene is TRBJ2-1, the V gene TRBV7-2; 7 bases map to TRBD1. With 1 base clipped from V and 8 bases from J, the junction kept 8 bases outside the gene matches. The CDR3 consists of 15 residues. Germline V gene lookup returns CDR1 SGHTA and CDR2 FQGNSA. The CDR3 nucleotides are TGTGCCAGCAGCTTAGGGGTCGAGGGGGCATATGAGCAGTTCTTC. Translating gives CASSLGVEGAYEQFF. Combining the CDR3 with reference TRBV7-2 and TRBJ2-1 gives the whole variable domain GAGVSQSPSNKVTEKGKDVELRCDPISGHTALYWYRQSLGQGLEFLIYFQGNSAPDKSGLPSDRFSAERTGGSVSTLTIQRTQQEDSAVYLCASSLGVEGAYEQFFGPGTRLTVL.

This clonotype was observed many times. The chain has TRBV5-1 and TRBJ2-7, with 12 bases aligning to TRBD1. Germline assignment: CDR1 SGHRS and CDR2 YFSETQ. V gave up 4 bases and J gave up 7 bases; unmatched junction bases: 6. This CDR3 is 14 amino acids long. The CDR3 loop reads CASSGGTGGFEQYF. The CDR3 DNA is TGCGCCAGCAGCGGAGGGACAGGGGGCTTTGAGCAGTACTTC.

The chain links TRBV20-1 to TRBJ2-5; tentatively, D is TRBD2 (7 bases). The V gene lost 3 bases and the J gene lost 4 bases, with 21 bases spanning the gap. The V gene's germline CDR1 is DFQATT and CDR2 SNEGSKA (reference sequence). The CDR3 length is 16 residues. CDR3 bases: TGCAGTGCTAGTTCATCCGGAAAAGGGGGGGGAGAGACCCAGTACTTC. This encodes CSASSSGKGGGETQYF.

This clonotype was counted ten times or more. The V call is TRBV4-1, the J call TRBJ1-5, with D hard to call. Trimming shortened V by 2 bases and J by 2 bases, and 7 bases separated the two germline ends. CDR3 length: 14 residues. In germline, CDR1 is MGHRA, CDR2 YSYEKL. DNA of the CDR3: TGCGCCAGCAGCCAAAGAATGGGCAATCAGCCCCAGCATTTT. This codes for CASSQRMGNQPQHF.

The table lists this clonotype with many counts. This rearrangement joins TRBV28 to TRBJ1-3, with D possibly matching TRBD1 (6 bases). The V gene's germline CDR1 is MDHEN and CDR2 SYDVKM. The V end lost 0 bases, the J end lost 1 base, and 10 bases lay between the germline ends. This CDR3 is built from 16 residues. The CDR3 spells CASSLWTGDSGNTIYF. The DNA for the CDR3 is TGTGCCAGCAGTTTATGGACAGGAGATTCTGGAAACACCATATATTTT.

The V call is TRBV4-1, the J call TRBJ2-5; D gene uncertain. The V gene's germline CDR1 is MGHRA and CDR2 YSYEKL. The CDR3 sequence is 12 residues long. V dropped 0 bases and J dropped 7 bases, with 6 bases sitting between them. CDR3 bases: TGCGCCAGCAGCCAAGATCTGGGGACCCAGTACTTC. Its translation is CASSQDLGTQYF.

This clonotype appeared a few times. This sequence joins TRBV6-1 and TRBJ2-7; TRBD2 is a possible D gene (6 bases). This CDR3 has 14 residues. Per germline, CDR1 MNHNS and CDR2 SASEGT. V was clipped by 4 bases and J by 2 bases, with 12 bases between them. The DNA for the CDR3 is TGTGCCAGCAGTGCCTGGGGGGAGACCTACGAGCAGTACTTC. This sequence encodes CASSAWGETYEQYF.

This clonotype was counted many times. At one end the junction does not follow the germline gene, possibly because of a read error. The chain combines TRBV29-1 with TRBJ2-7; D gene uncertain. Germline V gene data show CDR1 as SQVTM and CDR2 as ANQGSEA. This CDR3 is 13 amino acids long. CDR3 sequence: CSVEGVGMGEQYF. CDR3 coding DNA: TGCAGCGTCGAAGGTGTGGGAATGGGAGAGCAGTACTTC.

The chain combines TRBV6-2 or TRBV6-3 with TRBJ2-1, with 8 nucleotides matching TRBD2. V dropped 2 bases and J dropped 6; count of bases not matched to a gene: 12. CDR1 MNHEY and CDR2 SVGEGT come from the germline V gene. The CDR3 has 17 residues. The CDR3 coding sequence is TGTGCCAGCAGTTACGGTGTCGGGAGGGCCACGGGCAATGAGCAGTTCTTC. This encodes CASSYGVGRATGNEQFF.

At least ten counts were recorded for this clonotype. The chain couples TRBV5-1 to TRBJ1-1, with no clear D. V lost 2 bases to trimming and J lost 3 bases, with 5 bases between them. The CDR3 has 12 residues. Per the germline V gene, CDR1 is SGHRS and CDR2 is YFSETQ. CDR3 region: CASSLKDTEAFF. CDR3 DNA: TGCGCCAGCAGCTTAAAAGACACTGAAGCTTTCTTT.

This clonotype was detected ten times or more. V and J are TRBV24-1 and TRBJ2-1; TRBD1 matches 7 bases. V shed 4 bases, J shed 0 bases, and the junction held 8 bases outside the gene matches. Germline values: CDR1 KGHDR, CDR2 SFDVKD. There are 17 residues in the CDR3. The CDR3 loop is CATSDQKGDSSYNEQFF. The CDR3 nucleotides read TGTGCCACCAGTGACCAAAAAGGGGACAGCTCCTACAATGAGCAGTTCTTC.

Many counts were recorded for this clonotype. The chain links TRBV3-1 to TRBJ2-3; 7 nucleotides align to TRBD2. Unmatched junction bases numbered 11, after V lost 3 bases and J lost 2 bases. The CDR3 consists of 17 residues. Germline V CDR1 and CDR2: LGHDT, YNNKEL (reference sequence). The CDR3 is CASSQAGALPDTDTQYF. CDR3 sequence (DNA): TGTGCCAGCAGCCAGGCGGGAGCCTTACCCGACACAGATACGCAGTATTTT.

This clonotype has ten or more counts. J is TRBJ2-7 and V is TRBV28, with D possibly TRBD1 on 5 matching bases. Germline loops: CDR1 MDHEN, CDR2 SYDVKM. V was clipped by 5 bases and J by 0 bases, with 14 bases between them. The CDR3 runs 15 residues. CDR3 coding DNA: TGTGCCAGCAGTACTCAGGGTTTCGGCTCCTACGAGCAGTACTTC. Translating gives CASSTQGFGSYEQYF.

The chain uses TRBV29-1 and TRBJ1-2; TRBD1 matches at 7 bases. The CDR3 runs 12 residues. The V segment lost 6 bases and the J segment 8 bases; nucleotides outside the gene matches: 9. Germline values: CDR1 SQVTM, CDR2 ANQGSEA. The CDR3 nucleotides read TGCAGCGTCGCCGGACAGGCTCGGGGCTACACCTTC. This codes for CSVAGQARGYTF.

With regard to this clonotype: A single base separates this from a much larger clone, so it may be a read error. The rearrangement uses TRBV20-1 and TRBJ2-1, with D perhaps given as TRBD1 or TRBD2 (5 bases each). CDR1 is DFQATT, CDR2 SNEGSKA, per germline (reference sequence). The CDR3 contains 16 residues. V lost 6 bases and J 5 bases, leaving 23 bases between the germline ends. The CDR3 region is CSAENGARSFNNEQFF. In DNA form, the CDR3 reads TGCAGTGCGGAAAACGGGGCCCGCAGCTTCAACAATGAGCAGTTCTTC.

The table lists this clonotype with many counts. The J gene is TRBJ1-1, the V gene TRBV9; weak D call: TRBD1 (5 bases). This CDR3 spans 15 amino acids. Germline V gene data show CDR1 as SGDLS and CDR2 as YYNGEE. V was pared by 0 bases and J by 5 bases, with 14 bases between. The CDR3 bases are TGTGCCAGCAGCGTAGAACGGGGGTCAGGTACTGAAGCTTTCTTT. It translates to CASSVERGSGTEAFF.

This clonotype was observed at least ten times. CDR3 nucleotide sequence: TGTGCCAGCAGCTTATCGGAGCGGGGGGTCTACAATGAGCAGTTCTTC. It is translated as CASSLSERGVYNEQFF. This rearrangement joins TRBV7-2 to TRBJ2-1; 9 positions agree with TRBD2. The junction had 5 bases not matched to a gene; V was cut back by 2 bases and J by 3 bases. Germline V lookup: CDR1 SGHTA, CDR2 FQGNSA. This CDR3 has 16 residues.

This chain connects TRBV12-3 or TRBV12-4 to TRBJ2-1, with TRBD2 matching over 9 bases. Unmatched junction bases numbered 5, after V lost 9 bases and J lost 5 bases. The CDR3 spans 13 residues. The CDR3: CASGLATHNEQFF. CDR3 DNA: TGTGCCAGTGGACTAGCGACACACAATGAGCAGTTCTTC.

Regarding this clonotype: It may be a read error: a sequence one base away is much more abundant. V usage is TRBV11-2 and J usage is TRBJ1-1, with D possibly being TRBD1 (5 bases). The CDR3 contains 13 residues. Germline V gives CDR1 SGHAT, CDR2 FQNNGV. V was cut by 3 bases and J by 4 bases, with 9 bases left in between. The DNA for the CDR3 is TGTGCCAGCAGCTTTTCAGGGAGCACTGAAGCTTTCTTT. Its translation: CASSFSGSTEAFF.

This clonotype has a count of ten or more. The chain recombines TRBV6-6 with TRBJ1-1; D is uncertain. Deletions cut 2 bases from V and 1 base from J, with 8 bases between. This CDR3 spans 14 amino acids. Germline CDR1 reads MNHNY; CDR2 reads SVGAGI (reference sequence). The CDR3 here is CASSYGMGNTEAFF. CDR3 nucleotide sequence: TGTGCCAGCAGTTACGGGATGGGGAACACTGAAGCTTTCTTT.

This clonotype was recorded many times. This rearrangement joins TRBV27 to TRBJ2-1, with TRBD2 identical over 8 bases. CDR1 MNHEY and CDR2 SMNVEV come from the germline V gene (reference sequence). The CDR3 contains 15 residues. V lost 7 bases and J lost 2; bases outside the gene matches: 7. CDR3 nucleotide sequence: TGTGCCAGCACCCGTGCGGGAGGCCCCTACAATGAGCAGTTCTTC. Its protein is CASTRAGGPYNEQFF.

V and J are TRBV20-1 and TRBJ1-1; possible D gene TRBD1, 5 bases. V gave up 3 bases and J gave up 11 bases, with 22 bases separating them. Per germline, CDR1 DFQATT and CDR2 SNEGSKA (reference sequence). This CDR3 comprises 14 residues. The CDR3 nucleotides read TGCAGTGCTAGCGATCCCCTGGAAGCGGGGGGTGCTTTCTTT. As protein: CSASDPLEAGGAFF.

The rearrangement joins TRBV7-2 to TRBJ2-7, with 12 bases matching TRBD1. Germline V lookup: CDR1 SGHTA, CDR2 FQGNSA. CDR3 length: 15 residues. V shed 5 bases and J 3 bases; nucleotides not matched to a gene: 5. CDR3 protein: CASSSGDRGLYEQYF. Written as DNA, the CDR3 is TGTGCCAGCAGCAGCGGGGACAGGGGGCTCTACGAGCAGTACTTC.

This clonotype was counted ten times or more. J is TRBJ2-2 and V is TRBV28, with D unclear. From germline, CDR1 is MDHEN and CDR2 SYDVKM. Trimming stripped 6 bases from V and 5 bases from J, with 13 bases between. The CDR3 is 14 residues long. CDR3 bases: TGTGCCAGCAGCAAGACCGTTCGGACCGGGGAGCTGTTTTTT. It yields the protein CASSKTVRTGELFF.

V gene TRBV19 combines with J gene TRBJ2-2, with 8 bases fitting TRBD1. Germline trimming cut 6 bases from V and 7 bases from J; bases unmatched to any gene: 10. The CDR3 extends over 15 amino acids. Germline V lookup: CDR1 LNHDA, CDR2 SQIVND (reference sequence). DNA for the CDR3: TGTGCCAGTAGCAAAACGACAGGGGCGGGCGGGGAGCTGTTTTTT. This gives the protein CASSKTTGAGGELFF.

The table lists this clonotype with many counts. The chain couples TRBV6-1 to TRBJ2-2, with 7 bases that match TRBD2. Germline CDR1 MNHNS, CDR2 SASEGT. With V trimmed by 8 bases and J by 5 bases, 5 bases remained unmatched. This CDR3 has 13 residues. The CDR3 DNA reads TGTGCCAGCTTCCCTAGCGGTACCGGGGAGCTGTTTTTT. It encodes CASFPSGTGELFF.